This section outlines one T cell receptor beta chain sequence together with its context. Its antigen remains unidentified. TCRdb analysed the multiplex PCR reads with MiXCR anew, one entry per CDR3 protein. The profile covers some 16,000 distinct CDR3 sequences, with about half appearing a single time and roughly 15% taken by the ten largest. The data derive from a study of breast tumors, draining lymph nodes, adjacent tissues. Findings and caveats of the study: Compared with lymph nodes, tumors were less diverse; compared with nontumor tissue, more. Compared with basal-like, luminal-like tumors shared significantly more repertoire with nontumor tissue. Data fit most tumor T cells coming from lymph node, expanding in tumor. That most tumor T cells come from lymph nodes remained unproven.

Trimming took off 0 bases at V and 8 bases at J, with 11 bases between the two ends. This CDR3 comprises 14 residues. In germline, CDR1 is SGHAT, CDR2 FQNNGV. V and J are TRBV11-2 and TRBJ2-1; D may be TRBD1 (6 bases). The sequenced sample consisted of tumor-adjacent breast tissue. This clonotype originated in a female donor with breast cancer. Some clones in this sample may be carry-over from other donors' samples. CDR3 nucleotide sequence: TGTGCCAGCAGCTTAGATAACAGGGTTTATGAGCAGTTCTTC. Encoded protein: CASSLDNRVYEQFF.